These T cell receptor beta chains were read from a single sample in a study of T cells in Graves' hyperthyroidism and ophthalmopathy. Using its own MiXCR run on the multiplex PCR reads, TCRdb lists one record per CDR3 protein. Of hundreds of thousands of distinct CDR3 sequences in the sample, 19% were seen once. The source material was blood. Every receptor here comes from a woman aged 18-29 years with Graves' hyperthyroidism. CDR3s include the opening cysteine and the closing phenylalanine or tryptophan. The D gene is left open where the match is weak. Size is stated for part of the rows, as once, few or many counts, or as a class when the clone is expanded.

many TRBJ2-5 13 TRBV6-1 TRBD1 CASTRDRAGTQYF TGTGCCAGCACCCGGGACAGGGCGGGGACCCAGTACTTC
few TRBJ2-5 13 TRBV2 NA CASSPDRQEAQYF TGTGCCAGCAGTCCCGACAGACAAGAGGCCCAGTACTTC
NA TRBJ1-1 13 TRBV11-3 NA CACASGGGTEAFF TGTGCCTGCGCCTCTGGGGGTGGCACTGAAGCTTTCTTC
many TRBJ1-1 15 TRBV6-2/TRBV6-3 NA CASTLRAGKRTEAFF TGTGCCAGCACCCTAAGGGCAGGGAAGAGGACTGAAGCTTTCTTT
NA TRBJ1-1 15 TRBV6-1 TRBD1 CASRDDRGENTEAFF TGTGCCAGCAGGGATGACAGGGGGGAGAACACTGAAGCTTTCTTT
many TRBJ1-1 13 TRBV6-1 NA CASTGGADTEAFF TGTGCCAGCACCGGGGGCGCCGACACTGAAGCTTTCTTT
many TRBJ2-7 12 TRBV20-1 TRBD1 CSAGDRNYEQYF TGCAGTGCTGGGGACAGGAACTACGAGCAGTACTTC
NA TRBJ1-2 15 TRBV6-1 NA CASKRRGVLNYGYTF TGTGCCAGCAAAAGACGGGGGGTCTTAAACTATGGCTACACCTTC
NA TRBJ2-7 14 TRBV7-2 TRBD2 CASTSGTTRYEQYF TGTGCCAGCACTTCCGGGACTACCCGATACGAGCAGTACTTC
NA TRBJ1-5 15 TRBV9 NA CASSRGRGYNQPQHF TGTGCCAGCAGTAGGGGACGGGGCTACAATCAGCCCCAGCATTTT
many TRBJ1-2 15 TRBV12-3/TRBV12-4 NA CASSQTRTVYYGYTF TGTGCCAGCAGTCAAACACGAACAGTCTACTATGGCTACACCTTC
few TRBJ2-3 14 TRBV3-1 NA CASSQEALADTQYF TGTGCCAGCAGCCAAGAAGCCCTCGCAGATACGCAGTATTTT
few TRBJ1-1 15 TRBV18 NA CASSPPGGWNTEAFF TGTGCCAGCTCACCACCGGGGGGATGGAACACTGAAGCTTTCTTT
many TRBJ2-2 14 TRBV20-1 NA CSAPSGTTTGELFF TGCAGTGCCCCCTCCGGGACAACCACCGGGGAGCTGTTTTTT
many TRBJ2-7 12 TRBV20-1 TRBD1 CSALGQVYEQYF TGCAGTGCGCTGGGACAGGTCTACGAGCAGTACTTC
many TRBJ1-1 15 TRBV5-1 NA CASRPRTVGDTEAFF TGCGCCAGCAGGCCAAGGACAGTTGGGGACACTGAAGCTTTCTTT
NA TRBJ2-7 13 TRBV27 TRBD1 CASRGTGEYEQYF TGTGCCAGCAGGGGGACAGGGGAGTACGAGCAGTACTTC
many TRBJ1-2 14 TRBV6-5 NA CASSTMTGPYGYTF TGTGCCAGCAGTACGATGACGGGGCCCTATGGCTACACCTTC
many TRBJ2-7 17 TRBV20-1 TRBD2 CSARGLLAGASPYEQYF TGCAGTGCTAGAGGGTTGCTAGCGGGGGCCTCTCCATACGAGCAGTACTTC
many TRBJ1-5 19 TRBV19 TRBD1 CASSTSTGRLHRGNQPQHF TGTGCCAGTAGTACTTCGACAGGGCGACTTCATCGTGGCAATCAGCCCCAGCATTTT
many TRBJ1-3 18 TRBV9 NA CASSADAGVSTSGNTIYF TGTGCCAGCAGCGCCGATGCGGGGGTCAGCACCTCTGGAAACACCATATATTTT
many TRBJ2-7 14 TRBV6-2/TRBV6-3 TRBD2 CASSSSGGLYEQYF TGTGCCAGCAGTTCAAGCGGGGGGCTCTACGAGCAGTACTTC
few TRBJ1-5 15 TRBV2 NA CASSEARVFNQPQHF TGTGCCAGCAGTGAAGCGCGAGTGTTCAATCAGCCTCAGCATTTT
NA TRBJ2-5 16 TRBV4-3 TRBD2 CASSQQLAGEFETQYF TGCGCCAGCAGCCAACAACTAGCGGGAGAATTTGAGACCCAGTACTTC
many TRBJ1-1 14 TRBV12-3/TRBV12-4 NA CASLTGGPNTEAFF TGTGCCAGCCTAACCGGGGGACCGAACACTGAAGCTTTCTTT
NA TRBJ2-5 14 TRBV7-2 NA CASSWRGVGETQYF TGTGCCAGCAGCTGGAGGGGGGTGGGAGAGACCCAGTACTTC
once TRBJ2-5 14 TRBV6-5 TRBD2 CATLAGGIQETQYF TGTGCCACATTAGCGGGAGGGATCCAAGAGACCCAGTACTTC
many TRBJ2-5 11 TRBV10-3 NA CAIRRWETQYF TGTGCCATCCGACGTTGGGAGACCCAGTACTTC
many TRBJ1-2 12 TRBV6-5 TRBD1 CASSRQGYGYTF TGTGCCAGCAGTAGACAGGGTTATGGCTACACCTTC
NA TRBJ1-1 15 TRBV6-4 NA CASSDSPGQNTEAFF TGTGCCAGCAGTGACTCCCCCGGCCAGAACACTGAAGCTTTCTTT
NA TRBJ1-1 13 TRBV28 NA CASGRGDPGLAFF TGTGCCAGCGGGAGAGGGGACCCTGGTCTTGCTTTCTTT
many TRBJ1-2 16 TRBV15 NA CATSRGAGSTNYGYTF TGTGCCACCAGCAGAGGAGCGGGCAGCACTAACTATGGCTACACCTTC
many TRBJ2-2 15 TRBV3-1 NA CASSQVPGYTGELFF TGTGCCAGCAGCCAAGTCCCGGGCTACACCGGGGAGCTGTTTTTT
many TRBJ2-5 12 TRBV6-2/TRBV6-3 NA CASSSVQETQYF TGTGCCAGCAGTTCTGTCCAAGAGACCCAGTACTTC
many TRBJ2-7 14 TRBV30 NA CAWSVRARSYEQYF TGTGCCTGGAGTGTACGGGCCCGATCCTACGAGCAGTACTTC
NA TRBJ1-1 13 TRBV15 NA CATSEGDNTEAFF TGTGCCACCAGCGAAGGAGACAACACTGAAGCTTTCTTT
NA TRBJ1-2 14 TRBV6-1 TRBD1 CASSEGQGADGYTF TGTGCCAGCAGTGAGGGACAGGGGGCGGATGGCTACACCTTC
many TRBJ1-3 15 TRBV28 NA CASSFGGGGRDTIYF TGTGCCAGCAGCTTTGGTGGGGGAGGGCGAGACACCATATATTTT
many TRBJ2-7 15 TRBV12-3/TRBV12-4 NA CASSPLTGGLREQYF TGTGCCAGCAGTCCCCTAACGGGGGGCCTTCGCGAGCAGTACTTC